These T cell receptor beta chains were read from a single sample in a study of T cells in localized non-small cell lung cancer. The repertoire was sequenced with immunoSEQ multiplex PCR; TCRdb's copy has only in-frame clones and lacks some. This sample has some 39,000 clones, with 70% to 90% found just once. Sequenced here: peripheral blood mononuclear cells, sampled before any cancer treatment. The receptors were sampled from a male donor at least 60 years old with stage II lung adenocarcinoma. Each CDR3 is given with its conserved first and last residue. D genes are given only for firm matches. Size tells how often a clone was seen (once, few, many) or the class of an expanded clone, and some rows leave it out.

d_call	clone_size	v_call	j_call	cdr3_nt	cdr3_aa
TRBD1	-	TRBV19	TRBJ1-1	TGTGCCAGTAGTAGCGGGACAGGGGTAAGGAACACTGAAGCTTTCTTT	CASSSGTGVRNTEAFF
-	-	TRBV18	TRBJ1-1	TGTGCCAGCTCACCATCAGGGGCCGGAACTGAAGCTTTCTTT	CASSPSGAGTEAFF
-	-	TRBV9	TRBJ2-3	TGTGCCAGCAGCGTGGCTTTGATGAGGGAGGTCGCCCCGGATAACACAGATACGCAGTATTTT	CASSVALMREVAPDNTDTQYF
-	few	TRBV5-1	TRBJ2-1	TGCGCCAGCAGCCTTGTTAAAGGGGAGCAGTTCTTC	CASSLVKGEQFF
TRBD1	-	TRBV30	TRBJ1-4	TGTGCCTGGAGTCGTGGGACAGGGAATGAAAAACTGTTTTTT	CAWSRGTGNEKLFF
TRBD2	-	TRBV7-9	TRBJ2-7	TGTGCCAGCAGCGCCGGGACTAGTGGGGGGTACTTC	CASSAGTSGGYF
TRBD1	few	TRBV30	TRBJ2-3	TGTGCCTGGAGTACCCGACAGGGGGGAGCAGATACGCAGTATTTT	CAWSTRQGGADTQYF
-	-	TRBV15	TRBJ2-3	TGTGCCACCAGCAGAGATGTAGGAGATACGCAGTATTTT	CATSRDVGDTQYF
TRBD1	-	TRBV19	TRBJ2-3	TGTGCCAGTACTCGCGACAGGGGAGGCGGTACGCAGTATTTT	CASTRDRGGGTQYF
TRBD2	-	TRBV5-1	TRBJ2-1	TGCGCCAGCAGCTTGGATGCGGGAGGGACCTACAATGAGCAGTTCTTC	CASSLDAGGTYNEQFF
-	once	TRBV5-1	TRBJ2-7	TGCGCCAGCAGCGGCGACTACGAGCAGTACTTC	CASSGDYEQYF
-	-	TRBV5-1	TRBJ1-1	TGCGCCAGCAGCTTAAGGGTCTCGATGAACACTGAAGCTTTCTTT	CASSLRVSMNTEAFF
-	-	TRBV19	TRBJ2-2	TGTGCCAGTAGTATAGGGGGCAGGGCCACCGGGGAGCTGTTTTTT	CASSIGGRATGELFF
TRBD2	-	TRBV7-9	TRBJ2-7	TGTGCCAGCAGCTTATTTTCGGGAGGGGCTACCTACGAGCAGTACTTC	CASSLFSGGATYEQYF
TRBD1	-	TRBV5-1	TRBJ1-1	TGCGCCAGCAGCTGGGGACAGGGGGCTGCTGAAGCTTTCTTT	CASSWGQGAAEAFF
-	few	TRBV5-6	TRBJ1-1	TGTGCCAGCAGCCTGGGGGGACTCGAAGCTTTCTTT	CASSLGGLEAFF
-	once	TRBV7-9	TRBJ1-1	TGTGCCAGCAGCCCCGAGGACACTGAAGCTTTCTTT	CASSPEDTEAFF
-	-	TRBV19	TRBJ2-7	TGTGCCAGTAGTGCCGACTCCTACGAGCAGTACTTC	CASSADSYEQYF
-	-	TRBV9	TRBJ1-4	TGTGCCAGCAGCGGCACGGTGGGGGGTGAAAAACTGTTTTTT	CASSGTVGGEKLFF
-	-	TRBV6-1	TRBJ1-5	TGTGCCAGCAATTTCCAAGAGAATCAGCCCCAGCATTTT	CASNFQENQPQHF
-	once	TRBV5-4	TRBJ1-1	TGTGCCAGCAGCTTGGAGGGGAACACTGAAGCTTTCTTT	CASSLEGNTEAFF
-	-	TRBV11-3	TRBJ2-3	TGTGCCAGCAGCGCCACAGGGGATACGCAGTATTTT	CASSATGDTQYF
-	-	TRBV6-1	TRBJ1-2	TGTGCCAGCTACCGCTTCGGGACGGACAACTATGGCTACACCTTC	CASYRFGTDNYGYTF
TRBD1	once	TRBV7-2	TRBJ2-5	TGTGCCAGCAGCTTATATAGGACAGGGGAAGAGACCCAGTACTTC	CASSLYRTGEETQYF
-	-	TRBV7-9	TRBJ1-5	TGTGCCAGCAGCTTAGCGAGAGGGGGAGAATGGCAGCCCCAGCATTTT	CASSLARGGEWQPQHF
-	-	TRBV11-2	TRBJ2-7	TGTGCCAGCAGCTTAGACGGAGTCGGGGTCTTTGTAAACGAGCAGTACTTC	CASSLDGVGVFVNEQYF
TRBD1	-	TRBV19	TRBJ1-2	TGTGCCAGTAGCCAGACAGGGGGCTATGGCTACACCTTC	CASSQTGGYGYTF
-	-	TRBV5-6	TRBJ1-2	TGTGCCAGCAGCTTGGGTACTGCCCTCAGCGGCTACACCTTC	CASSLGTALSGYTF
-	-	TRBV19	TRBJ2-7	TGTGCCAGTAGAAGGGCGGAAGTCGAGCAGTACTTC	CASRRAEVEQYF
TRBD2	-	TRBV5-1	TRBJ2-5	TGCGCCAGCTCGATAGCGGGAGAGGGGGAGACCCAGTACTTC	CASSIAGEGETQYF
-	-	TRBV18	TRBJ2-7	TGTGCCAGCTCAGGGCAGGGTGGAAACGAGCAGTACTTC	CASSGQGGNEQYF
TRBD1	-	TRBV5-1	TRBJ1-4	TGCGCCAGCAGCTTGATGGGACAGCCTAATGAAAAACTGTTTTTT	CASSLMGQPNEKLFF
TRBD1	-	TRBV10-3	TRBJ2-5	TGTGCCATCAGCGGACAGGGGACGGTTGCAAGAGAGACCCAGTACTTC	CAISGQGTVARETQYF
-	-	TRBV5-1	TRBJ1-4	TGCGCCAGCAGCTTCGAGGGCTCTAATGAAAAACTGTTTTTT	CASSFEGSNEKLFF
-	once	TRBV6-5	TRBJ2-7	TGTGCCAGCAGTTCCGAAAGTCCCCGGGGGGAGCAGTACTTC	CASSSESPRGEQYF
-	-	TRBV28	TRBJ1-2	TGTGCCAGCTCGCAGGCCGGGTACTATGGCTACACCTTC	CASSQAGYYGYTF
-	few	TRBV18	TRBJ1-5	TGTGCCAGCTCACCAGGGAGCAATCAGCCCCAGCATTTT	CASSPGSNQPQHF
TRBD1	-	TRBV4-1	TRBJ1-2	TGCGCCAGCAGCCAGACCGGGACAGGGGGCTATGGCTACACCTTC	CASSQTGTGGYGYTF
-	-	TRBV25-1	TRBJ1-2	TGTGCCAGCAGTGAGGGGGGTTATATCTATGGCTACACCTTC	CASSEGGYIYGYTF
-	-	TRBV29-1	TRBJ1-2	TGCAGCGTTGAAGTCCTGGGAGGGTTGGGCTACACCTTC	CSVEVLGGLGYTF
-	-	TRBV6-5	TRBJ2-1	TGTGCCAGCAGTTGGAGGACTATCGGCAGAGACAATGAGCAGTTCTTC	CASSWRTIGRDNEQFF
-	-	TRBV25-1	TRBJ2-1	TGTGCCAGCTCGATCCTGAGCTCCTACAATGAGCAGTTCTTC	CASSILSSYNEQFF
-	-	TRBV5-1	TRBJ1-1	TGCGCCAGCAGCCCCGGGACGTCTGGCACTGAAGCTTTCTTT	CASSPGTSGTEAFF
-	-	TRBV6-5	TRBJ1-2	TGTGCCAGCAGTTCCGCAGGGCTCCTCTATGGCTACACCTTC	CASSSAGLLYGYTF